These 29 T cell receptor beta chains originate from one sample sequenced in a study of cytomegalovirus exposure and HLA in healthy donors. Use of 60 Vbeta and 13 Jbeta primers characterized the PCR. Data came from immunoSEQ multiplex PCR; TCRdb stores just in-frame clones and leaves some out. The data contain 250,000 to 350,000 clones, 70% to 90% of them singletons. Sequencing used PBMCs. The source of these receptors is a young woman in good health and CMV-seronegative.

The V gene is TRBV7-2, the J gene TRBJ1-2; no clear D gene. The CDR3 is 14 amino acids. In germline, CDR1 is SGHTA, CDR2 FQGNSA. Trimming pared 1 base from V and 4 bases from J, leaving 10 bases between. CDR3 amino acids: CASSLVSGSYGYTF. The CDR3 DNA reads TGTGCCAGCAGCTTAGTATCGGGGAGCTATGGCTACACCTTC.

The CDR3 bases are TGTGCCAGCCACCGGGCCGGGGAGCTGTTTTTT. Translation gives CASHRAGELFF. V and J are TRBV2 and TRBJ2-2; D ambiguous. Germline V lookup: CDR1 SNHLY, CDR2 FYNNEI. The CDR3 length is 11 residues. Trimming removed 8 bases at V and 6 bases at J, with 7 bases between.

The gene calls are TRBV5-1 and TRBJ2-7; TRBD2 is a possible D gene (6 bases). The CDR3 has 15 amino acids. Germline V gives CDR1 SGHRS, CDR2 YFSETQ. Between the trimmed V and J ends, which lost 3 bases and 2 bases, there was a span of 15 bases. The CDR3 protein is CASSWGGATTYEQYF. CDR3 in DNA: TGCGCCAGCAGCTGGGGAGGCGCCACCACCTACGAGCAGTACTTC.

For this clone: The same CDR3 can be traced to other DNA sequences in this sample. The V gene is TRBV19, the J gene TRBJ1-3; D is unresolved. The ends were cut back, 4 bases at V and 0 bases at J, with 7 bases in the middle. There are 14 residues in the CDR3. From germline, CDR1 is LNHDA and CDR2 SQIVND (reference sequence). The CDR3 coding sequence is TGTGCCAGTAGTAGTCGGGGCTCTGGAAACACCATATATTTT. It is translated as CASSSRGSGNTIYF.

This sequence joins TRBV18 and TRBJ2-7, with 9 bases lining up with TRBD2. The V gene's germline CDR1 is KGHSH and CDR2 LQKENI. This CDR3 contains 15 residues. V trimming: 2 bases; J trimming: 7 bases; junction bases outside the gene matches: 9. The DNA for the CDR3 is TGTGCCAGCTCACCAAGCGGGGGGACCCTTATGGAGCAGTACTTC. Encoded protein: CASSPSGGTLMEQYF.

This chain uses TRBV2 with TRBJ2-3, with a tentative D call TRBD2 (5 bases). The V and J ends lost 4 bases and 0 bases respectively, with 8 bases between them. From germline, CDR1 is SNHLY and CDR2 FYNNEI. The CDR3 length is 14 residues. Written as DNA, the CDR3 is TGTGCCAGCAGTGCATGGAGGAGCACAGATACGCAGTATTTT. This codes for CASSAWRSTDTQYF.

The chain uses TRBV18 and TRBJ1-2, with D maybe TRBD1 (5 bases). V gave up 3 bases and J gave up 3 bases, with 14 bases separating them. The germline gives CDR1 KGHSH, CDR2 LQKENI. The CDR3 is 15 amino acids. The CDR3 protein is CASSPRDLRHYGYTF. CDR3 DNA sequence: TGTGCCAGCTCACCCCGGGACTTGAGGCACTATGGCTACACCTTC.

The chain couples TRBV5-6 to TRBJ2-7; 9 positions agree with TRBD1. The germline CDR1 and CDR2 sequences are SGHDT and YYEEEE. V lost 4 bases, J lost 3 bases, and 8 bases stayed unmatched. The CDR3 sequence is 15 residues long. CDR3 bases: TGTGCCAGCAGCCTCCGGGACAGGGACAACTACGAGCAGTACTTC. It specifies CASSLRDRDNYEQYF.

V and J are TRBV30 and TRBJ1-1; the match to TRBD1 covers 8 bases. Per the germline V gene, CDR1 is GTSNPN and CDR2 is SVGIG (reference sequence). The J segment lost 6 bases and the V segment lost 1 base, leaving 4 bases of the junction unmatched. CDR3 length: 13 amino acids. CDR3 coding DNA: TGTGCCTGGAGTGGACAGGGGTTGGCTGAAGCTTTCTTT. This codes for CAWSGQGLAEAFF.

The V gene is TRBV19, the J gene TRBJ2-5; 12 bases are a match to TRBD2. This CDR3 spans 15 amino acids. J gave up 3 bases and V 6 bases, and 5 bases lay outside the gene matches. The germline CDR1 and CDR2 sequences are LNHDA and SQIVND (reference sequence). CDR3 region: CASRTSGGHKETQYF. Written as DNA, the CDR3 is TGTGCCAGTAGGACTAGCGGGGGTCACAAAGAGACCCAGTACTTC. Drawing the rest from reference TRBV19 and TRBJ2-5, the complete variable domain is DGGITQSPKYLFRKEGQNVTLSCEQNLNHDAMYWYRQDPGQGLRLIYYSQIVNDFQKGDIAEGYSVSREKKESFPLTVTSAQKNPTAFYLCASRTSGGHKETQYFGPGTRLLVL.

V gene TRBV6-5 combines with J gene TRBJ1-1, with 7 bases that match TRBD1. CDR3 length: 15 amino acids. V gave up 5 bases and J gave up 7 bases; unmatched junction bases: 13. CDR1 and CDR2 (germline): MNHEY, SVGAGI. CDR3 nucleotide sequence: TGTGCCAGCAGTGCGGAGGAGGGGGCGCGGGGTGAAGCTTTCTTT. Protein sequence: CASSAEEGARGEAFF.

This clone was detected only once. The chain has TRBV5-4 and TRBJ2-7; TRBD1 matches at 7 bases. J lost 4 bases, V lost 2 bases, and 6 bases had no gene match. The CDR3 spans 14 residues. The germline V gene encodes CDR1 SGHNT and CDR2 YYREEE (reference sequence). CDR3 residues: CASSFSTGEYEQYF. In DNA form, the CDR3 reads TGTGCCAGCAGCTTTAGTACAGGGGAATACGAGCAGTACTTC.

This chain connects TRBV7-9 to TRBJ2-2; D gene unclear. The CDR3 extends over 16 amino acids. Trimming took 1 base from V and 7 from J, leaving 16 bases between them. Germline lookup yields CDR1 SEHNR and CDR2 FQNEAQ (reference sequence). CDR3 sequence reads: CASSLVGSPTGGELFF. CDR3 sequence (DNA): TGTGCCAGCAGCTTAGTTGGCTCACCGACGGGCGGGGAGCTGTTTTTT.

CDR3 residues: CASSYGQGPYEQYF. The CDR3, as DNA: TGTGCCAGCAGTTACGGGCAGGGTCCCTACGAGCAGTACTTC. The chain uses TRBV7-2 and TRBJ2-7; a weak D match, TRBD1 (5 bases). CDR1 SGHTA and CDR2 FQGNSA come from the germline V gene. The CDR3 runs to 14 residues. V was cut by 6 bases and J by 2 bases, with 14 bases left in between.

The chain uses TRBV5-1 and TRBJ2-7; TRBD1 matches at 10 bases. CDR1 SGHRS and CDR2 YFSETQ come from the germline V gene. This CDR3 spans 18 amino acids. J gave up 3 bases and V 3 bases, and 15 bases lay outside the gene matches. CDR3 residues: CASSSGQGEHRSYYEQYF. In DNA form, the CDR3 reads TGCGCCAGCAGCTCTGGACAGGGGGAGCACCGAAGTTACTACGAGCAGTACTTC.

The chain is built from TRBV29-1 and TRBJ1-2; 7 nucleotides line up with TRBD1. The CDR3 is made up of 10 amino acids. Germline values: CDR1 SQVTM, CDR2 ANQGSEA. Unmatched junction bases numbered 2, after V lost 7 bases and J lost 6 bases. The CDR3 reads CSGGTDGYTF. The CDR3 DNA reads TGCAGCGGGGGGACAGATGGCTACACCTTC.

V and J are TRBV5-8 and TRBJ1-4; 8 bases align to TRBD1. The length of the CDR3 is 15 residues. The V gene end was trimmed by 5 bases and the J gene end by 4 bases; junction bases not matched to a gene: 7. Germline V CDR1 and CDR2: SGHTS, YDEGEE. CDR3 sequence reads: CASSRQGALNEKLFF. CDR3 coding DNA: TGTGCCAGCAGTAGGCAGGGGGCACTTAATGAAAAACTGTTTTTT.

The chain is built from TRBV4-1 and TRBJ2-1; no clear D gene. Trimming stripped 0 bases from V and 8 bases from J, with 11 bases between. The CDR3 is 14 residues long. CDR1 MGHRA and CDR2 YSYEKL come from the germline V gene. The CDR3 protein is CASSQDRLLHEQFF. The CDR3 nucleotides read TGCGCCAGCAGCCAAGATCGTTTACTTCATGAGCAGTTCTTC.

The count of this clone is one. The J gene is TRBJ2-5, the V gene TRBV2; D is unclear. The closer fit of TRBJ2-7 to the DNA end suggests the J call may be wrong. Germline CDR1 SNHLY, CDR2 FYNNEI. The CDR3 loop spans 11 amino acids. The CDR3 DNA is TGTGCCAGCAGTCCCTTCTACGAGCAGTACTTC. Its protein is CASSPFYEQYF.

The rearrangement uses TRBV6-5 and TRBJ1-2, with D perhaps TRBD1 (5 bases). The germline V gene encodes CDR1 MNHEY and CDR2 SVGAGI. This CDR3 is 15 amino acids long. Trimming removed 4 bases from V and 2 bases from J, with 14 bases in between. CDR3 amino acids: CASSFAVGENYGYTF. In nucleotides, the CDR3 is TGTGCCAGCAGTTTCGCTGTAGGGGAAAACTATGGCTACACCTTC.

This clone has more than one count but fewer than ten. This rearrangement joins TRBV19 to TRBJ1-1; 7 bases fit TRBD1. Trimming removed 7 bases from V and 2 bases from J; junction bases left unmatched: 13. Germline values: CDR1 LNHDA, CDR2 SQIVND (reference sequence). The CDR3 is 16 residues long. In DNA form, the CDR3 reads TGTGCCAGTACCCCCGGAGGGGGCCGCGCTAACACTGAAGCTTTCTTT. Protein sequence: CASTPGGGRANTEAFF.

This clone was recorded once. V is TRBV29-1 and J is TRBJ2-7, with a possible D match to TRBD1 (8 bases). The CDR3 is made up of 15 amino acids. The germline V gene has CDR1 SQVTM and CDR2 ANQGSEA. The V gene lost 4 bases and the J gene lost 4 bases, with 20 bases spanning the gap. The CDR3 region is CSVVQGGTGTYEQYF. DNA of the CDR3: TGCAGCGTTGTCCAGGGAGGGACAGGAACATACGAGCAGTACTTC.

The rearrangement uses TRBV13 and TRBJ2-5, with TRBD2 identical over 11 bases. Trimming cost V 2 bases and J 5 bases; bases outside gene matches: 7. The germline V gene encodes CDR1 PRHDT and CDR2 FYEKMQ (reference sequence). This CDR3 contains 16 residues. Here the CDR3 reads CASSLPSGGPRETQYF. CDR3 bases: TGTGCCAGCAGCTTACCTAGCGGGGGGCCTCGGGAGACCCAGTACTTC.

The chain recombines TRBV6-1 with TRBJ1-5; TRBD1 might be the D (6 bases). The CDR3 spans 16 residues. V was trimmed by 3 bases and J by 3 bases, leaving 15 bases between them. CDR1 is MNHNS and CDR2 is SASEGT in the germline V gene. CDR3 sequence reads: CASSDDPQGYNQPQHF. For the CDR3, the DNA is TGTGCCAGCAGTGACGATCCTCAGGGGTACAATCAGCCCCAGCATTTT.

The chain combines TRBV4-1 with TRBJ2-7, with D tentatively TRBD2 (6 bases). The V gene's germline CDR1 is MGHRA and CDR2 YSYEKL. With 3 bases removed from V and 5 bases from J, the gap between germline ends came to 14 bases. This CDR3 has 14 residues. The CDR3 DNA is TGCGCCAGCAGCCAGGGAAAGGGAGGCCACGAGCAGTACTTC. Encoded protein: CASSQGKGGHEQYF.

This clone was observed a single time. V usage is TRBV5-1 and J usage is TRBJ1-2, with 7 bases lining up with TRBD1. Trimming at V came to 2 bases and at J to 8 bases, leaving 6 bases not matched to a gene. The CDR3 consists of 13 residues. Germline loops: CDR1 SGHRS, CDR2 YFSETQ. The CDR3 region is CASSFSTGDGYTF. The CDR3 DNA sequence: TGCGCCAGCAGCTTTTCAACAGGGGACGGCTACACCTTC.

The chain recombines TRBV27 with TRBJ1-5; 7 bases align to TRBD1. CDR1 and CDR2 from the germline V gene are MNHEY and SMNVEV (reference sequence). The CDR3 length is 15 residues. The V gene end was trimmed by 4 bases and the J gene end by 5 bases; junction bases not matched to a gene: 8. DNA of the CDR3: TGTGCCAGCAGTTCCAGGGGACAGACGCATCAGCCCCAGCATTTT. Residues: CASSSRGQTHQPQHF.

This clone was seen a handful of times. The J gene is TRBJ1-1, the V gene TRBV14, with D possibly matching TRBD1 (5 bases). This CDR3 has 14 residues. In germline, CDR1 is SGHDN, CDR2 FVKESK. Between the trimmed V and J ends, which lost 10 bases and 1 base, there was a span of 16 bases. CDR3 sequence reads: CATSLRGGNTEAFF. As DNA, the CDR3 is TGTGCCACCTCCCTCCGGGGGGGGAACACTGAAGCTTTCTTT.

The gene calls are TRBV5-6 and TRBJ2-2; 7 bases line up with TRBD2. V gave up 0 bases and J gave up 6 bases; unmatched junction bases: 8. The CDR3 runs to 16 residues. Germline CDR1 and CDR2: SGHDT and YYEEEE. As DNA, the CDR3 is TGTGCCAGCAGCTTGGCCCCGGGACTACAATCCGGGGAGCTGTTTTTT. Translated, it gives CASSLAPGLQSGELFF. The complete variable domain, with remaining parts taken from reference TRBV5-6 and TRBJ2-2, reads DAGVTQSPTHLIKTRGQQVTLRCSPKSGHDTVSWYQQALGQGPQFIFQYYEEEERQRGNFPDRFSGHQFPNYSSELNVNALLLGDSALYLCASSLAPGLQSGELFFGEGSRLTVL.